This TCR beta chain originates from a study of blood T cells in healthy people across ages. The study's findings and limits: Among T cells, TCR beta diversity per million cells dropped roughly linearly as age rose.

About this clonotype: Its antigen is as yet unknown.

The V and J ends lost 4 bases and 6 bases, in that order; junction bases with no gene match: 4. Germline CDR1 and CDR2: SGHRS and YFSETQ. The CDR3 covers 14 residues. A second roughly 6 to 12 cycle PCR used barcoded and J-beta primers. Tags on each cDNA molecule came from a template-switch adaptor with 12 random nucleotides. TCRdb reprocessed the 5' RACE reads with MiXCR, giving one entry per CDR3 protein. The table records under 750,000 distinct CDR3 sequences, 40% to 50% of them present only once. Source material: blood. The rearrangement joins TRBV5-1 to TRBJ2-1; 10 nucleotides line up with TRBD1. This TCR was sampled from an older man in good health. The CDR3 here is CASSLGDRGNEQFF. The CDR3 DNA is TGCGCCAGCAGCCTAGGGGACAGGGGCAATGAGCAGTTCTTC.